These 20 T cell receptor beta chains share one sample of origin, sequenced in a study of T cells in Graves' hyperthyroidism and ophthalmopathy. Amplified TCR beta CDR3 regions derived from RNA transcripts. The study used the HTBI primer set for a first-round RT-PCR of the TCR CDR3. MiXCR, applied by TCRdb to the multiplex PCR reads, yields one record per CDR3 protein. The repertoire holds roughly 100,000 distinct CDR3 sequences, with around 42% as singletons. Sequences were obtained from peripheral blood or thyroid tissue (not recorded which). Receptors originate from a young woman with Graves' hyperthyroidism.

As for this clonotype: The CDR3 does not end in the conserved phenylalanine or tryptophan, so this is likely a read error. The DNA is omitted, as the CDR3 cannot be located on it reliably, and the CDR3 follows TCRdb's listing. The chain employs TRBV12-3 or TRBV12-4 and TRBJ1-2. Including both end residues, the CDR3 is 9 amino acids long. This CDR3 reads CASSLGGGR.

As DNA, the CDR3 is TGTGCCAGCAGTCCTAAAAACGCCCCGGAGACCCAGTACTTC. Its translation is CASSPKNAPETQYF. The chain is built from TRBV7-3 and TRBJ2-5; D is unclear. V was clipped by 6 bases and J by 5 bases, with 16 bases between them. The CDR3 length is 14 residues. From germline, CDR1 is SGHTA and CDR2 FQGTGA. Full variable domain (missing parts from reference TRBV7-3 and TRBJ2-5): GAGVSQTPSNKVTEKGKYVELRCDPISGHTALYWYRQSLGQGPEFLIYFQGTGAADDSGLPNDRFFAVRPEGSVSTLKIQRTERGDSAVYLCASSPKNAPETQYFGPGTRLLVL.

This clonotype came up many times. The V and J genes are TRBV5-5 and TRBJ2-2, with D maybe TRBD1 (5 bases). The CDR3 contains 16 residues. CDR1 and CDR2 from the germline V gene are SGHKS and YYEKEE (reference sequence). Trimming cost V 4 bases and J 4 bases, with 17 bases left between them. CDR3 loop: CASSRQTGRFTGELFF. CDR3 sequence (DNA): TGTGCCAGCAGCCGACAGACCGGACGTTTCACCGGGGAGCTGTTTTTT.

This clonotype was observed a single time. A much larger clone differs from this one at a single base, so this may be a read error. The CDR3 loop reads CSARTGDDQPQHF. The CDR3, as DNA: TGCAGTGCTCGGACAGGGGACGATCAGCCCCAGCATTTT. The J gene is TRBJ1-5, the V gene TRBV20-1, with TRBD1 matching over 9 bases. The CDR3 totals 13 residues. V was pared by 5 bases and J by 5 bases, with 4 bases of the junction left unmatched. Per germline, CDR1 DFQATT and CDR2 SNEGSKA (reference sequence).

V gene TRBV14 combines with J gene TRBJ1-1; D remains ambiguous. V was clipped by 4 bases and J by 2 bases, with 8 bases between them. The CDR3 consists of 13 residues. Germline lookup yields CDR1 SGHDN and CDR2 FVKESK. The CDR3: CASSRGSNTEAFF. The CDR3 nucleotides are TGTGCCAGCAGCCGAGGGTCAAACACTGAAGCTTTCTTT.

This clonotype has at least ten counts. The rearrangement links TRBV7-3 to TRBJ1-1, with a tentative D call TRBD1 (6 bases). The CDR3 contains 15 residues. Germline V gene data show CDR1 as SGHTA and CDR2 as FQGTGA. The V and J ends lost 4 bases and 4 bases respectively, with 16 bases between them. The CDR3: CASSSSGTSATEAFF. CDR3 nucleotides: TGTGCCAGCAGCTCGAGTGGGACATCGGCCACTGAAGCTTTCTTT.

V and J are TRBV7-2 and TRBJ1-1; no firm D call. This CDR3 has 12 residues. CDR1 and CDR2 from the germline V gene are SGHTA and FQGNSA. Trimming took off 1 base at V and 6 bases at J, with 6 bases between the two ends. The CDR3 protein is CASSLVDAEAFF. The CDR3 region has the DNA TGTGCCAGCAGCTTAGTAGATGCTGAAGCTTTCTTT.

J is TRBJ1-3 and V is TRBV7-2, with D unclear. The V and J ends lost 0 bases and 5 bases respectively, with 11 bases between them. Per germline, CDR1 SGHTA and CDR2 FQGNSA. The CDR3 length is 15 residues. CDR3 nucleotides: TGTGCCAGCAGCTTAGCGCAGACGTACCGAAACACCATATATTTT. This codes for CASSLAQTYRNTIYF.

This clonotype has at least ten counts. The gene calls are TRBV7-9 and TRBJ2-2; D is unclear. Germline V gives CDR1 SEHNR, CDR2 FQNEAQ (reference sequence). The ends were cut back, 3 bases at V and 7 bases at J, with 9 bases in the middle. This CDR3 comprises 13 residues. Here the CDR3 reads CASSFLSHGELFF. CDR3 bases: TGTGCCAGCAGCTTCTTAAGCCACGGGGAGCTGTTTTTT.

This clonotype has ten or more counts. The V call is TRBV7-2, the J call TRBJ1-6; TRBD1 matches at 11 bases. CDR1 and CDR2 from the germline V gene are SGHTA and FQGNSA. V was clipped by 5 bases and J by 7 bases; unmatched bases: 4. This CDR3 region has 15 residues. The CDR3 coding sequence is TGTGCCAGCAGCCCGTGGGACAGGGGGAATTCACCCCTCCACTTT. This gives the protein CASSPWDRGNSPLHF.

This clonotype was recorded once. The DNA for the CDR3 is TGTGCCAGTAGTCACTGGACGGTGGCGGCGGAACTGTTTTTT. Its protein is CASSHWTVAAELFF. The rearrangement links TRBV19 to TRBJ1-4; D is ambiguous. The germline V gene has CDR1 LNHDA and CDR2 SQIVND (reference sequence). The CDR3 runs 14 residues. V dropped 5 bases and J dropped 12 bases, with 19 bases sitting between them.

The chain links TRBV28 to TRBJ2-7, with 8 nucleotides matching TRBD2. V lost 3 bases to trimming and J lost 0 bases; unmatched junction nucleotides: 4. Germline V gives CDR1 MDHEN, CDR2 SYDVKM. The CDR3 runs to 15 residues. CDR3 loop: CASSFFLAGSYEQYF. The CDR3 DNA reads TGTGCCAGCAGTTTCTTCCTAGCGGGCTCCTACGAGCAGTACTTC.

The table lists this clonotype with many counts. This chain joins TRBV20-1 and TRBJ1-1, with D maybe TRBD1 (5 bases). The CDR3 consists of 14 residues. CDR1 and CDR2 (germline): DFQATT, SNEGSKA (reference sequence). V was shortened by 3 bases and J by 4 bases, with 15 bases between the two germline ends. CDR3 coding DNA: TGCAGTGCTAGCCGGGGTGGGGCGAGCACTGAAGCTTTCTTT. It yields the protein CSASRGGASTEAFF.

This clonotype was picked up many times. The chain combines TRBV5-1 with TRBJ2-7, with 9 bases aligning to TRBD2. CDR1 is SGHRS and CDR2 is YFSETQ in the germline V gene. This CDR3 is 14 amino acids long. V shed 4 bases, J shed 2 bases, and the junction held 4 bases outside the gene matches. CDR3 coding DNA: TGCGCCAGCAGCCCGGCTAGCGGGGCCTACGAGCAGTACTTC. It is translated as CASSPASGAYEQYF.

V is TRBV2 and J is TRBJ2-7, with 8 positions matching TRBD1. The CDR3 extends over 17 amino acids. Per germline, CDR1 SNHLY and CDR2 FYNNEI. V gave up 6 bases and J gave up 5 bases; unmatched junction bases: 18. The chain's CDR3 is CASRLVTGEFGMNEQYF. As DNA, the CDR3 is TGTGCCAGCAGACTCGTGACAGGGGAATTCGGGATGAACGAGCAGTACTTC.

Note on this clonotype: A much larger clonotype is one base distant, so this may be a read error. This chain links TRBV10-1 with TRBJ2-3, with D possibly TRBD1 on 5 matching bases. Germline V gene data show CDR1 as WNHNN and CDR2 as SYGVQD (reference sequence). The CDR3 runs 12 residues. CDR3 protein: CASSSHTGTQYF. DNA of the CDR3: TGCGCCAGCAGTTCCCACACAGGTACGCAGTATTTT.

This clonotype was recorded at least ten times. The chain carries TRBV15 and TRBJ2-2, with D unresolved. The CDR3 is 14 residues long. The germline V gene encodes CDR1 LNHNV and CDR2 YYDKDF (reference sequence). V lost 3 bases, J lost 6 bases, and 11 bases lay in between. CDR3 sequence: CATSSVRRAGELFF. The CDR3 coding sequence is TGTGCCACCAGCAGCGTTAGAAGGGCCGGGGAGCTGTTTTTT.

Note on this clonotype: A much bigger clone sits one base away, suggesting this may be a read error. The V and J genes are TRBV28 and TRBJ2-5, with 10 bases lining up with TRBD1. Looked up from germline, CDR1 is MDHEN and CDR2 is SYDVKM. The CDR3 is 17 amino acids. As DNA, the CDR3 is TGTGCCAGCAGTTTATTAGGGGGGACAGGGGAAGGAGAGGCCCAGTACTTC. Protein: CASSLLGGTGEGEAQYF.

To note about this clonotype: Mismatch with germline at one junction end may stem from a read error. J is TRBJ2-7 and V is TRBV7-9; 9 bases line up with TRBD1. The CDR3 has 15 residues. Germline V gene data show CDR1 as SEHNR and CDR2 as FQNEAQ (reference sequence). CDR3 nucleotides: TGTGCCTGCAGCCCACAGGGGGCCTCCACCTACGAGCAGTACTTC. It specifies CACSPQGASTYEQYF. The full variable domain, completed using reference TRBV7-9 and TRBJ2-7, is DTGVSQNPRHKITKRGQNVTFRCDPISEHNRLYWYRQTLGQGPEFLTYFQNEAQLEKSRLLSDRFSAERPKGSFSTLEIQRTEQGDSAMYLCACSPQGASTYEQYFGPGTRLTVT.

The V gene is TRBV5-6, the J gene TRBJ1-5; TRBD1 aligns across 9 bases. The J call may be wrong; the DNA end is better matched by TRBJ2-3. CDR3 size: 14 residues. Germline V gene data show CDR1 as SGHDT and CDR2 as YYEEEE. CDR3 sequence reads: CASFRGQGYQPQYF. The DNA for the CDR3 is TGTGCCAGCTTCCGGGGACAGGGTTATCAGCCCCAGTATTTT.